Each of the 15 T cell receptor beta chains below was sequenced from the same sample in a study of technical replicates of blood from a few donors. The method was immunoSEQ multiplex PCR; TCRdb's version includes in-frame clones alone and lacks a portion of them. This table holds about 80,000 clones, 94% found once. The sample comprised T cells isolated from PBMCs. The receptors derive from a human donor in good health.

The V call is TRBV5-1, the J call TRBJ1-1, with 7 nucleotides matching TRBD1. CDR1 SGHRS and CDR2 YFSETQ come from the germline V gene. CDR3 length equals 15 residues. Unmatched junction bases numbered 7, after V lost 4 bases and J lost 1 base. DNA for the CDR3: TGCGCCAGCAGCCCCGGACAGGTAGGGAACACTGAAGCTTTCTTT. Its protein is CASSPGQVGNTEAFF.

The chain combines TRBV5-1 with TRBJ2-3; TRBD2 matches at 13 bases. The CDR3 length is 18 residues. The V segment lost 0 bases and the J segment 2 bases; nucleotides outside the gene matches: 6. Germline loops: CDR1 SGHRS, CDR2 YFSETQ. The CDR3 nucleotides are TGCGCCAGCAGCTTGGTCCCACTAGCGGGAGGGGACACAGATACGCAGTATTTT. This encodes CASSLVPLAGGDTDTQYF.

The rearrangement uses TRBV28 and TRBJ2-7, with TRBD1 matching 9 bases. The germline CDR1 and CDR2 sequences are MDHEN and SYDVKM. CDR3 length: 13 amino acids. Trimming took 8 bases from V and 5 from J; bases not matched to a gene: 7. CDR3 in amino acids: CASAGQGTHEQYF. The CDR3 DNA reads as TGTGCCAGCGCGGGACAGGGTACCCACGAGCAGTACTTC. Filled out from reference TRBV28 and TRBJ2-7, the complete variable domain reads DVKVTQSSRYLVKRTGEKVFLECVQDMDHENMFWYRQDPGLGLRLIYFSYDVKMKEKGDIPEGYSVSREKKERFSLILESASTNQTSMYLCASAGQGTHEQYFGPGTRLTVT.

CDR3 DNA sequence: TGCAGCGTTGAAGGCAGGGGGCCCTACGAGCAGTACTTC. Its protein is CSVEGRGPYEQYF. The chain has TRBV29-1 and TRBJ2-7, with 8 bases aligning to TRBD1. The junction had 1 base not matched to a gene; V was cut back by 1 base and J by 2 bases. CDR1 SQVTM and CDR2 ANQGSEA come from the germline V gene. The CDR3 has 13 amino acids.

The CDR3 DNA reads TGTGCCAGCAGCGTACTTGACAGGGACTACGAGCAGTACTTC. Translated: CASSVLDRDYEQYF. The V call is TRBV7-8, the J call TRBJ2-7; TRBD1 agrees at 7 bases. Germline lookup yields CDR1 SGHVS and CDR2 FQNEAQ. Losses at the gene ends were 5 bases for V and 3 bases for J; bases not matched to a gene: 7. The CDR3 sequence is 14 residues long.

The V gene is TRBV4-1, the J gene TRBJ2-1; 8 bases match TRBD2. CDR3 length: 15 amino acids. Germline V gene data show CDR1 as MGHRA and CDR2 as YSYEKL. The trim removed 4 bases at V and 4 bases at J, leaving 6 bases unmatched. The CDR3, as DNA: TGCGCCAGCAGCCTACCAACTAGCGGATACAATGAGCAGTTCTTC. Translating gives CASSLPTSGYNEQFF.

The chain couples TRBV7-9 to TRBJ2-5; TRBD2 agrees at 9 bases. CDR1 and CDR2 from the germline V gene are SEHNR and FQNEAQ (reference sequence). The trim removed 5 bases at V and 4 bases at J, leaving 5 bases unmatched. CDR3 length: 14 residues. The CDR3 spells CASSTRLAVETQYF. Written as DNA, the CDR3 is TGTGCCAGCAGCACTCGACTAGCGGTAGAGACCCAGTACTTC.

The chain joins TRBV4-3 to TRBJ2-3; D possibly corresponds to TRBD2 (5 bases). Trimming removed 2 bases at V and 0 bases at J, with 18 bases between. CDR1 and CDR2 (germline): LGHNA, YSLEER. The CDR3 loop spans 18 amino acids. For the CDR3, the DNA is TGCGCCAGCAGCCAACTTACGGGGTCAAAGACTAGCACAGATACGCAGTATTTT. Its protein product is CASSQLTGSKTSTDTQYF.

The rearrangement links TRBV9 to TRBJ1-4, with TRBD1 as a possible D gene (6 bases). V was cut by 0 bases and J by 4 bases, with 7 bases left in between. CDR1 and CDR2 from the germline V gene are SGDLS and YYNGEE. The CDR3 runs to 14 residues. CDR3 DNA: TGTGCCAGCAGCGTAGGACAGGATAATGAAAAACTGTTTTTT. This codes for CASSVGQDNEKLFF.

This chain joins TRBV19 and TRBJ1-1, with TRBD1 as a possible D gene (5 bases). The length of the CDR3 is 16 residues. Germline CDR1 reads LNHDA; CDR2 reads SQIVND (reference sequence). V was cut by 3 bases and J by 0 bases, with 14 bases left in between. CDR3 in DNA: TGTGCCAGTAGTATTCATATGGGGGGAATGAACACTGAAGCTTTCTTT. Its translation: CASSIHMGGMNTEAFF.

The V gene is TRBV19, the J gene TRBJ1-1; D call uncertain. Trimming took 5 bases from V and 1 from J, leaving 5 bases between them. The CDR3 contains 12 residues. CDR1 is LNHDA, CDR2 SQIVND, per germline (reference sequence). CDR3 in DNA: TGTGCCAGTAGTCCGTCGAACACTGAAGCTTTCTTT. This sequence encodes CASSPSNTEAFF.

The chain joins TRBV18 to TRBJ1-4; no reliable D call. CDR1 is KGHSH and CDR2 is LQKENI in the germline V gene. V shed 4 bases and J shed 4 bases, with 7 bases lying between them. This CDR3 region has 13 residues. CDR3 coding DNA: TGTGCCAGCTCACGGGCTGATAATGAAAAACTGTTTTTT. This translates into CASSRADNEKLFF. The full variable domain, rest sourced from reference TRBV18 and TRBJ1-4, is NAGVMQNPRHLVRRRGQEARLRCSPMKGHSHVYWYRQLPEEGLKFMVYLQKENIIDESGMPKERFSAEFPKEGPSILRIQQVVRGDSAAYFCASSRADNEKLFFGSGTQLSVL.

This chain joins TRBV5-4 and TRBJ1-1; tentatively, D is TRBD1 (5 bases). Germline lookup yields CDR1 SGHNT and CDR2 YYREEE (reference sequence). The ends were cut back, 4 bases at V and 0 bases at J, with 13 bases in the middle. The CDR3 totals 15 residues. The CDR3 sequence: CASSTDSFLNTEAFF. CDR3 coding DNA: TGTGCCAGCAGCACAGACAGCTTCTTGAACACTGAAGCTTTCTTT. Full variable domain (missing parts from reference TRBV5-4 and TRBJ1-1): ETGVTQSPTHLIKTRGQQVTLRCSSQSGHNTVSWYQQALGQGPQFIFQYYREEENGRGNFPPRFSGLQFPNYSSELNVNALELDDSALYLCASSTDSFLNTEAFFGQGTRLTVV.

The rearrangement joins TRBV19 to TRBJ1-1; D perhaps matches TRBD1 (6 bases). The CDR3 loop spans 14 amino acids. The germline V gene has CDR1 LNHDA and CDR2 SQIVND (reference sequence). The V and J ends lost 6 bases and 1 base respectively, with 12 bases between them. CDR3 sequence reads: CASRSRGANTEAFF. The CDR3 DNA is TGTGCCAGTAGAAGCAGGGGCGCGAACACTGAAGCTTTCTTT.

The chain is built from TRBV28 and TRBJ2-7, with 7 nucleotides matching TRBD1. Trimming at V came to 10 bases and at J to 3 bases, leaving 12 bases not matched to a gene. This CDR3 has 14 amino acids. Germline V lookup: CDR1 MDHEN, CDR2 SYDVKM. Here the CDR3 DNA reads TGTGCCATCCTACGAACAGGGGAACTCTACGAGCAGTACTTC. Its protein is CAILRTGELYEQYF.